This TCR beta chain was documented in a study of early T cells in non-severe SARS-CoV-2 infection. Study background: Bulk RNA from unsorted whole blood was sequenced; chains were unpaired. Study observations and caveats: Database matching using VDJdb favored anti-spike CD8 responses, with private and CD4 specificities left missing.

Unique molecular identifiers were attached to individual cDNA molecules. Each CDR3 protein gets one entry after TCRdb re-called the 5' RACE reads with MiXCR. Here the sample spans roughly 40,000 distinct CDR3 sequences, 5.5% to 7.5% being singletons. By frequency in the sample, this clonotype is medium-sized (0.01 to 0.1%). Its antigen remains unknown. From germline, CDR1 is LNHDA and CDR2 SQIVND (reference sequence). The J segment lost 9 bases and the V segment lost 5 bases, leaving 14 bases of the junction unmatched. The CDR3 consists of 16 residues. The sequencing input was whole blood. V gene TRBV19 combines with J gene TRBJ2-1; 9 positions agree with TRBD2. This TCR came from an adult who was a healthcare worker with PCR-confirmed SARS-CoV-2 infection or an uninfected control (not recorded which). CDR3 nucleotide sequence: TGTGCCAGTAGTGACCTGACGGGACTAGCTCCCCGTGAGCAGTTCTTC. Translating gives CASSDLTGLAPREQFF. The whole variable domain, remainder taken from reference TRBV19 and TRBJ2-1, is DGGITQSPKYLFRKEGQNVTLSCEQNLNHDAMYWYRQDPGQGLRLIYYSQIVNDFQKGDIAEGYSVSREKKESFPLTVTSAQKNPTAFYLCASSDLTGLAPREQFFGPGTRLTVL.